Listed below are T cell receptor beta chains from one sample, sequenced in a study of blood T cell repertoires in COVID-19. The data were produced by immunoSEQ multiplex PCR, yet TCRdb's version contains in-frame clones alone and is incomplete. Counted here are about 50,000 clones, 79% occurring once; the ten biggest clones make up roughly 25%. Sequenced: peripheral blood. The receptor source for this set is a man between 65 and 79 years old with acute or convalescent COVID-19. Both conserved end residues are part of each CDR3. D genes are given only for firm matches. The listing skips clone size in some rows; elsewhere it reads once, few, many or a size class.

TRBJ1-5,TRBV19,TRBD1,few,CASSRYRGTDQPQHF,TGTGCCAGTAGCAGATACAGGGGAACCGATCAGCCCCAGCATTTT
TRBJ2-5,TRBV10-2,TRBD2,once,CASRTRAGSGETQYF,TGCGCCAGCAGAACCAGAGCGGGATCAGGAGAGACCCAGTACTTC
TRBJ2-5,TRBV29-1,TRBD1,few,CSGGAQGARETQYF,TGCAGCGGAGGGGCCCAGGGGGCACGAGAGACCCAGTACTTC
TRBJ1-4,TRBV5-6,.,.,CASSLEAGVEKLFF,TGTGCCAGCAGCTTGGAGGCAGGGGTTGAAAAACTGTTTTTT
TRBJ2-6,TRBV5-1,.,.,CASSFLTGLAGANVLTF,TGCGCCAGCAGCTTCTTGACGGGATTGGCGGGGGCCAACGTCCTGACTTTC
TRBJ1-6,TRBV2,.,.,CASSEQGNGNSPLHF,TGTGCCAGCAGTGAACAGGGGAATGGTAATTCACCCCTCCACTTT
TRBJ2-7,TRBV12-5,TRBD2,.,CASGLVSGALYEQYF,TGTGCTAGTGGTTTGGTCAGCGGGGCGCTCTACGAGCAGTACTTC
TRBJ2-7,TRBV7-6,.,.,CASSRREGADSYEQYF,TGTGCCAGCAGCAGACGGGAGGGGGCAGATTCCTACGAGCAGTACTTC
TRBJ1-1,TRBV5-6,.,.,CASTNRVNTEAFF,TGTGCCAGCACCAACAGGGTGAACACTGAAGCTTTCTTT
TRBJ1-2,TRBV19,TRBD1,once,CASSNGQGVYGYTF,TGTGCCAGTAGTAACGGACAGGGGGTTTATGGCTACACCTTC
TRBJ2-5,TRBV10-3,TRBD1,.,CAISGDRGLQETQYF,TGTGCCATCAGTGGAGACAGGGGTCTTCAAGAGACCCAGTACTTC
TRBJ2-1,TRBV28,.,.,CASSLQGNTYNEQFF,TGTGCCAGCAGTTTGCAGGGGAATACTTACAATGAGCAGTTCTTC
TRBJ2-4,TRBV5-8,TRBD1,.,CASSLGTDDRYF,TGTGCCAGCAGCCTCGGGACAGACGACCGATACTTC
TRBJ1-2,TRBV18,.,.,CASSPPDSGNYGYTF,TGTGCCAGCTCACCACCGGATTCCGGGAACTATGGCTACACCTTC
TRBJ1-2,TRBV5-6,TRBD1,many,CASSLLGQGATGYTF,TGTGCCAGCAGCTTGCTAGGACAGGGGGCAACTGGCTACACCTTC
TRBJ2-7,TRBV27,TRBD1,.,CASSPRQGAYEQYF,TGTGCCAGCAGTCCCCGACAGGGAGCCTACGAGCAGTACTTC
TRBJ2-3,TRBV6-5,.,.,CASSYKLGPTDTQYF,TGTGCCAGCAGTTATAAGTTGGGGCCCACAGATACGCAGTATTTT
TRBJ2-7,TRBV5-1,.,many,CASSRRGIEQYF,TGCGCCAGCAGCCGACGGGGTATCGAGCAGTACTTC
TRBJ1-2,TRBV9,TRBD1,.,CASGHRDRNYGYTF,TGTGCCAGCGGTCATAGGGACAGAAACTATGGCTACACCTTC
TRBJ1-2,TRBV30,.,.,CAWGIGGFVGYTF,TGTGCCTGGGGGATCGGCGGATTTGTTGGCTACACCTTC
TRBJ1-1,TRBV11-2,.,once,CASSLAGMNTEAFF,TGTGCCAGCAGCTTAGCAGGGATGAACACTGAAGCTTTCTTT
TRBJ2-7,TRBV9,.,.,CASSGTTVPYEQYF,TGTGCCAGCAGCGGCACGACAGTACCCTACGAGCAGTACTTC
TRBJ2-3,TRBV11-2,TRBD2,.,CASSSMTSGRPGDTQYF,TGTGCCAGCAGCTCTATGACTAGCGGGCGGCCAGGAGATACGCAGTATTTT
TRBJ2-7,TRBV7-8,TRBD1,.,CASSFSWDRELRGPLEQYF,TGTGCCAGCAGCTTCTCTTGGGACAGGGAGCTCAGGGGACCACTGGAGCAGTACTTC
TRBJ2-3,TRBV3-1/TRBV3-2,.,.,CASRYRTTDTQYF,TGTGCCAGCCGTTACAGAACCACAGATACGCAGTATTTT
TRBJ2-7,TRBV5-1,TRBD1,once,CASSLGQGAREQYF,TGCGCCAGCAGCTTGGGACAGGGGGCGCGGGAGCAGTACTTC
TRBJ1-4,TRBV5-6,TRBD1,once,CASSLLRRTGRNEKLFF,TGTGCCAGCAGCTTGCTGCGGCGGACAGGAAGAAATGAAAAACTGTTTTTT
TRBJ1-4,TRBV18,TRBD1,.,CASSSRQGDEKLFF,TGTGCCAGCTCGTCACGACAGGGGGATGAAAAACTGTTTTTT
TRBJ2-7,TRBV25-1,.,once,CASSEPGQLYEQYF,TGTGCCAGCAGTGAGCCCGGACAGCTCTACGAGCAGTACTTC
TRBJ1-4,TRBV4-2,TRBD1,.,CASSPTGTGEKLFF,TGTGCCAGCAGCCCAACCGGGACAGGCGAAAAACTGTTTTTT
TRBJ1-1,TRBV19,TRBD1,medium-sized,CASTDLTGGLEAFF,TGTGCCAGTACCGACTTGACAGGGGGCCTTGAAGCTTTCTTT
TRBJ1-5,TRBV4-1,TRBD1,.,CASSQGTGGANQPQHF,TGCGCCAGCAGCCAAGGAACAGGGGGTGCCAATCAGCCCCAGCATTTT
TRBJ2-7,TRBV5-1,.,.,CASRTVVPGHYEQYF,TGCGCCAGCAGGACCGTCGTTCCAGGGCACTACGAGCAGTACTTC
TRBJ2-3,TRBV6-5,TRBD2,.,CASSSAGGYTDTQYF,TGTGCCAGCAGTTCAGCGGGAGGTTACACAGATACGCAGTATTTT
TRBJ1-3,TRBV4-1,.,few,CASSQVDLLPYAGNTIYF,TGCGCCAGCAGCCAAGTGGACTTGCTTCCCTACGCTGGAAACACCATATATTTT
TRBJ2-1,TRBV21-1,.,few,CASPVGGNEQFF,TGTGCCAGCCCCGTGGGAGGGAATGAGCAGTTCTTC
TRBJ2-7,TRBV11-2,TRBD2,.,CASSLTSGSMSSYEQYF,TGTGCCAGCAGCCTGACTAGCGGGAGTATGAGCTCCTACGAGCAGTACTTC